The 28 T cell receptor beta chains below come from one sample, sequenced in a study of siplizumab effects on memory and regulatory T cells. Profiling relied on immunoSEQ multiplex PCR, and the TCRdb table lists in-frame clones only, not all of them. The data contain tens of thousands of clones, about 90% of them seen just once; the ten biggest clones take up around 29%. Material for sequencing was CD8+ T cells sorted from blood. The receptors were gathered from a human donor in good health.

This clone was counted a few times. The chain links TRBV7-9 to TRBJ1-1; D is perhaps TRBD1 (5 bases). The V gene lost 6 bases and the J gene lost 1 base, with 12 bases spanning the gap. Germline-derived CDR1 and CDR2 are SEHNR and FQNEAQ (reference sequence). CDR3 length equals 14 residues. The CDR3 DNA reads as TGTGCCAGCAGTCCACAGGACCCGAACACTGAAGCTTTCTTT. Its translation is CASSPQDPNTEAFF.

This clone came up a few times. The chain recombines TRBV7-9 with TRBJ1-2; D gene ambiguous. Deletions cut 5 bases from V and 7 bases from J, with 11 bases between. The CDR3 spans 12 residues. Germline lookup yields CDR1 SEHNR and CDR2 FQNEAQ (reference sequence). Written as DNA, the CDR3 is TGTGCCAGCAGCGATATGACGGGTGGCTACACCTTC. It encodes CASSDMTGGYTF.

The CDR3 region has the DNA TGTGCCTGGAGTGTACTTGGGGGGGCTACTGAAGCTTTCTTT. The encoded protein is CAWSVLGGATEAFF. The gene calls are TRBV30 and TRBJ1-1; tentatively, D is TRBD1 (6 bases). The CDR3 runs to 14 residues. The germline V and J ends were trimmed by 0 bases and 5 bases, with 13 bases remaining between them. Looked up from germline, CDR1 is GTSNPN and CDR2 is SVGIG (reference sequence).

This chain links TRBV6-6 with TRBJ1-1; weak D call: TRBD1 (6 bases). V shed 7 bases and J shed 5 bases, with 14 bases lying between them. CDR1 is MNHNY, CDR2 SVGAGI, per germline (reference sequence). This CDR3 region has 13 residues. This chain's CDR3 is CASTMGGTTEAFF. Here the CDR3 DNA reads TGTGCCAGCACCATGGGCGGGACAACTGAAGCTTTCTTT.

The CDR3 here is CASSHGGGQGYTF. The CDR3 DNA follows: TGTGCCAGCAGCCATGGAGGGGGCCAAGGCTACACCTTC. The chain links TRBV7-3 to TRBJ1-2; 7 bases are shared with TRBD1. Trimming at V came to 5 bases and at J to 8 bases, leaving 8 bases not matched to a gene. The CDR3 is 13 amino acids. Germline V gene sequence: CDR1 SGHTA, CDR2 FQGTGA.

The rearrangement links TRBV4-1 to TRBJ2-3; 8 nucleotides line up with TRBD2. The ends lost 1 base at V and 4 bases at J; junction bases unmatched: 1. The CDR3 runs to 14 residues. The V gene's germline CDR1 is MGHRA and CDR2 YSYEKL. In DNA, the CDR3 is TGCGCCAGCAGCCAAGTACTAGCGGCAGATACGCAGTATTTT. Translation gives CASSQVLAADTQYF.

Comments on this clone: At the DNA level, this CDR3 is encoded by other sequences in the same sample as well. The V and J genes are TRBV27 and TRBJ2-7; D is ambiguous. From germline, CDR1 is MNHEY and CDR2 SMNVEV (reference sequence). V was clipped by 0 bases and J by 5 bases, with 8 bases between them. The CDR3 runs to 13 residues. CDR3 coding DNA: TGTGCCAGCAGTTTATCGAGTCTCCACGAGCAGTACTTC. This encodes CASSLSSLHEQYF.

This clone occurred once. The rearrangement uses TRBV4-1 and TRBJ2-7, with D possibly being TRBD1 (5 bases). The V end was cut by 3 bases, the J end by 2 bases, with 14 bases between. The CDR3 totals 15 residues. Per the germline V gene, CDR1 is MGHRA and CDR2 is YSYEKL. CDR3 region: CASSQKHGAPYEQYF. The CDR3 coding sequence is TGCGCCAGCAGCCAGAAACATGGGGCCCCCTACGAGCAGTACTTC.

This clone appeared a single time. The chain joins TRBV5-4 to TRBJ2-5; D not certain. The V and J ends lost 0 bases and 5 bases respectively, with 8 bases between them. Germline assignment: CDR1 SGHNT and CDR2 YYREEE (reference sequence). This CDR3 is built from 13 residues. The CDR3 loop reads CASSLAGWETQYF. In DNA form, the CDR3 reads TGTGCCAGCAGCTTGGCCGGTTGGGAGACCCAGTACTTC.

The chain combines TRBV5-1 with TRBJ2-7; D is unresolved. This CDR3 comprises 14 residues. Trimming removed 0 bases from V and 0 bases from J, with 7 bases in between. The V gene's germline CDR1 is SGHRS and CDR2 YFSETQ. CDR3 protein: CASSLEGSSYEQYF. CDR3 bases: TGCGCCAGCAGCTTGGAAGGCAGCTCCTACGAGCAGTACTTC.

The rearrangement uses TRBV5-6 and TRBJ1-2; 7 positions match TRBD1. The V gene end was trimmed by 3 bases and the J gene end by 0 bases; junction bases not matched to a gene: 5. Germline V gene sequence: CDR1 SGHDT, CDR2 YYEEEE. This CDR3 contains 15 residues. The CDR3, as DNA: TGTGCCAGCAGCTGGGGGACAGCCTCTAACTATGGCTACACCTTC. Translating it yields CASSWGTASNYGYTF.

CDR3 protein: CASSVEGGSSTDTQYF. DNA of the CDR3: TGTGCCAGCAGCGTAGAAGGCGGATCTAGCACAGATACGCAGTATTTT. The gene calls are TRBV9 and TRBJ2-3, with unresolved D. V gave up 0 bases and J gave up 0 bases, with 11 bases separating them. Per germline, CDR1 SGDLS and CDR2 YYNGEE. The length of the CDR3 is 16 residues.

This chain uses TRBV6-5 with TRBJ2-5, with a weak D call TRBD1 (6 bases). The better agreement between TRBJ2-7 and the DNA end casts doubt on the J call. This CDR3 is built from 15 residues. Germline V gene lookup returns CDR1 MNHEY and CDR2 SVGAGI. CDR3 loop: CASSLTGGRAYEQYF. The CDR3 DNA reads TGTGCCAGCAGTTTGACAGGTGGGCGGGCCTACGAGCAGTACTTC.

This clone was observed once. DNA of the CDR3: TGTGCCAGCTCACCATGGCAGGAGGACACTGAAGCTTTCTTT. Protein product: CASSPWQEDTEAFF. This rearrangement joins TRBV18 to TRBJ1-1; D gene uncertain. V gave up 2 bases and J gave up 3 bases, with 10 bases separating them. The CDR3 contains 14 residues. Germline loops: CDR1 KGHSH, CDR2 LQKENI.

J is TRBJ1-1 and V is TRBV27; 8 bases align to TRBD1. Germline V gene lookup returns CDR1 MNHEY and CDR2 SMNVEV (reference sequence). V trimming: 5 bases; J trimming: 5 bases; junction bases outside the gene matches: 4. CDR3 size: 13 residues. The CDR3, as DNA: TGTGCCAGCAGTCAGGGGGCATGGACTGAAGCTTTCTTT. This sequence encodes CASSQGAWTEAFF.

V usage is TRBV27 and J usage is TRBJ2-7, with 10 nucleotides matching TRBD1. Germline V lookup: CDR1 MNHEY, CDR2 SMNVEV (reference sequence). V lost 7 bases, J lost 5 bases, and 8 bases stayed unmatched. This CDR3 spans 14 amino acids. The CDR3 is CASTPGQGFHEQYF. DNA of the CDR3: TGTGCCAGCACTCCGGGACAGGGGTTCCACGAGCAGTACTTC.

The gene calls are TRBV7-9 and TRBJ1-1; no clear D gene. Trimming left V 8 bases short and J 1 base short, with 5 bases between. The CDR3 contains 11 residues. Germline CDR1 reads SEHNR; CDR2 reads FQNEAQ (reference sequence). DNA for the CDR3: TGTGCCAGCCCGGAGAACACTGAAGCTTTCTTT. This codes for CASPENTEAFF.

J is TRBJ2-7 and V is TRBV27; D not resolved. Germline CDR1 MNHEY, CDR2 SMNVEV (reference sequence). V lost 0 bases to trimming and J lost 1 base, with 7 bases between them. The CDR3 sequence is 14 residues long. This CDR3 is CASSLSHSSYEQYF. The DNA for the CDR3 is TGTGCCAGCAGTTTATCCCACTCATCCTACGAGCAGTACTTC.

This chain links TRBV29-1 with TRBJ1-1; no clear D. Trimming removed 7 bases from V and 7 bases from J, with 16 bases in between. There are 12 residues in the CDR3. Per the germline V gene, CDR1 is SQVTM and CDR2 is ANQGSEA. CDR3 protein: CSAEDFSDEAFF. CDR3 DNA: TGCAGCGCTGAGGACTTTTCTGATGAAGCTTTCTTT. Full variable domain (remainder filled in from reference TRBV29-1 and TRBJ1-1): SAVISQKPSRDICQRGTSLTIQCQVDSQVTMMFWYRQQPGQSLTLIATANQGSEATYESGFVIDKFPISRPNLTFSTLTVSNMSPEDSSIYLCSAEDFSDEAFFGQGTRLTVV.

The V gene is TRBV11-2, the J gene TRBJ2-1; D remains ambiguous. V was pared by 1 base and J by 6 bases, with 1 base between. CDR1 is SGHAT and CDR2 is FQNNGV in the germline V gene. This CDR3 has 11 residues. CDR3 nucleotides: TGTGCCAGCAGCTTAGGCAATGAGCAGTTCTTC. Encoded protein: CASSLGNEQFF.

V gene TRBV7-9 combines with J gene TRBJ2-1; TRBD2 matches 12 bases. The germline V gene encodes CDR1 SEHNR and CDR2 FQNEAQ (reference sequence). This CDR3 comprises 19 residues. V trimming: 8 bases; J trimming: 3 bases; junction bases outside the gene matches: 17. This CDR3 reads CASPQGTSGRKGLYNEQFF. CDR3 bases: TGTGCCAGCCCGCAAGGGACTAGCGGGCGGAAGGGTCTCTACAATGAGCAGTTCTTC.

V usage is TRBV7-3 and J usage is TRBJ2-2; D gene ambiguous. V lost 5 bases to trimming and J lost 4 bases, with 11 bases between them. The CDR3 contains 14 residues. Looked up from germline, CDR1 is SGHTA and CDR2 is FQGTGA. This CDR3 reads CASSPGPGTGELFF. The CDR3 nucleotides are TGTGCCAGCAGCCCCGGGCCAGGCACCGGGGAGCTGTTTTTT. Complete variable domain (other parts from reference TRBV7-3 and TRBJ2-2): GAGVSQTPSNKVTEKGKYVELRCDPISGHTALYWYRQSLGQGPEFLIYFQGTGAADDSGLPNDRFFAVRPEGSVSTLKIQRTERGDSAVYLCASSPGPGTGELFFGEGSRLTVL.

This rearrangement joins TRBV7-2 to TRBJ2-7; possibly TRBD1 or TRBD2 for D (5 bases each). The CDR3 covers 14 residues. CDR1 and CDR2 (germline): SGHTA, FQGNSA. V was cut by 3 bases and J by 3 bases, with 12 bases left in between. Here the CDR3 DNA reads TGTGCCAGCAGCTTTAGTTGGGGGAGCTACGAGCAGTACTTC. It codes for CASSFSWGSYEQYF.

V gene TRBV28 combines with J gene TRBJ2-7; D is possibly TRBD1 or TRBD2 (5 bases each). CDR3 length equals 17 residues. V was trimmed by 2 bases and J by 0 bases, leaving 17 bases between them. Per the germline V gene, CDR1 is MDHEN and CDR2 is SYDVKM. The CDR3: CASSLGAGRANSYEQYF. As DNA, the CDR3 is TGTGCCAGCAGTTTAGGGGCCGGGCGGGCGAACTCCTACGAGCAGTACTTC. The full variable domain, in which reference TRBV28 and TRBJ2-7 provide the parts outside the CDR3, is DVKVTQSSRYLVKRTGEKVFLECVQDMDHENMFWYRQDPGLGLRLIYFSYDVKMKEKGDIPEGYSVSREKKERFSLILESASTNQTSMYLCASSLGAGRANSYEQYFGPGTRLTVT.

This clone has a single count. The chain uses TRBV27 and TRBJ1-2; the D is unclear. The CDR3 is made up of 15 amino acids. CDR1 and CDR2 from the germline V gene are MNHEY and SMNVEV (reference sequence). Trimming removed 5 bases from V and 4 bases from J, with 17 bases in between. The CDR3 protein is CASSPLEGYFYGYTF. DNA of the CDR3: TGTGCCAGCAGTCCCCTTGAGGGATACTTCTATGGCTACACCTTC.

This chain links TRBV14 with TRBJ2-7; D remains unclear. V was clipped by 4 bases and J by 0 bases, with 7 bases between them. The CDR3 totals 13 residues. Germline V CDR1 and CDR2: SGHDN, FVKESK. CDR3 in amino acids: CASSRLISYEQYF. The CDR3 DNA sequence: TGTGCCAGCAGCCGATTAATCTCCTACGAGCAGTACTTC.

Written as DNA, the CDR3 is TGTGCCAGCAGTTTAGGAGTTAGCACAGATACGCAGTATTTT. It encodes CASSLGVSTDTQYF. The chain recombines TRBV27 with TRBJ2-3; D is unresolved. CDR3 size: 14 residues. Trimming took off 2 bases at V and 0 bases at J, with 6 bases between the two ends. Per the germline V gene, CDR1 is MNHEY and CDR2 is SMNVEV (reference sequence).

The chain's CDR3 is CASSLEGVGTDTQYF. DNA for the CDR3: TGTGCCAGCAGCTTAGAGGGGGTTGGCACAGATACGCAGTATTTT. This chain connects TRBV11-2 to TRBJ2-3; D may match TRBD1 or TRBD2 (5 bases each). Deletions cut 0 bases from V and 1 base from J, with 8 bases between. The CDR3 is 15 amino acids. Germline CDR1 and CDR2: SGHAT and FQNNGV.